The clone carrying this TCR beta chain was observed a handful of times. The antigen is unknown. Trimming removed 2 bases from V and 3 bases from J; junction bases left unmatched: 7. Germline values: CDR1 MNHEY, CDR2 SMNVEV (reference sequence). The CDR3 totals 15 residues. Via MiXCR, TCRdb re-called the 5' RACE reads, giving one row per CDR3 protein. The sample includes approximately 350,000 distinct CDR3 sequences, 13% to 15% of them seen just once. The data originate from a study of T-cell memory formation after mild COVID-19. Overall study results and limits: In pre-infection memory, a portion of responding clones appeared, which suggested that cross-reactive memory joined.

Sequenced: PBMCs or a T cell subset sorted from them (not recorded which). The chain employs TRBV27 and TRBJ2-7; TRBD2 matches at 7 bases. This receptor was taken from a man between 18 and 29 years old who had mild COVID-19 (a few samples of this study predate the infection). Cell type and time point are not known. The CDR3 nucleotides are TGTGCCAGCAGTTTAAGAGCGGGGTCAAGCTACGAGCAGTACTTC. Translated, it gives CASSLRAGSSYEQYF.